Listed below are T cell receptor beta chains from one sample, sequenced in a study of blood T cell repertoires in COVID-19. Measured with immunoSEQ multiplex PCR; TCRdb has only the in-frame clones, and not every one. The repertoire includes 130,000 to 150,000 clones, approximately 84% of them detected once, and about 5% sits in the top ten. The sequenced material came from peripheral blood. Receptor source: a human donor in a cohort sampled during active COVID-19. Both conserved end residues are part of each CDR3. D genes are given only for firm matches. A row's size may be missing; if present it is once, few, many or a size class.

len	j_gene	d_gene	abundance	v_gene	CDR3aa	CDR3nt
16	TRBJ2-1	NA	NA	TRBV7-9	CASSLISGKRYNEQFF	TGTGCCAGCAGCTTAATTTCGGGGAAAAGGTACAATGAGCAGTTCTTC
15	TRBJ2-5	TRBD1	NA	TRBV5-1	CASSLAGQGVETQYF	TGCGCCAGCAGCTTGGCAGGACAGGGGGTCGAGACCCAGTACTTC
17	TRBJ2-1	TRBD2	NA	TRBV5-3	CARSPTSGSRSYNEQFF	TGTGCCAGAAGCCCTACTAGCGGGTCTCGCTCCTACAATGAGCAGTTCTTC
15	TRBJ1-5	NA	NA	TRBV2	CASSVGAASNQPQHF	TGTGCCAGCAGTGTAGGAGCGGCTAGCAATCAGCCCCAGCATTTT
11	TRBJ1-1	NA	once	TRBV29-1	CSTRQFQGAFF	TGCAGCACTCGACAGTTCCAGGGTGCTTTCTTT
14	TRBJ2-5	NA	NA	TRBV15	CATSRDLAEETQYF	TGTGCCACCAGCAGAGATCTCGCAGAAGAGACCCAGTACTTC
13	TRBJ1-2	NA	NA	TRBV6-5	CASSLDSNYGYTF	TGTGCCAGCAGCCTTGACAGCAACTATGGCTACACCTTC
15	TRBJ1-6	TRBD1	NA	TRBV7-2	CASSLWGQGNSPLHF	TGTGCCAGCAGCTTATGGGGACAGGGGAATTCACCCCTCCACTTT
13	TRBJ1-5	NA	NA	TRBV29-1	CSAGEGDNQPQHF	TGCAGCGCGGGGGAGGGTGACAATCAGCCCCAGCATTTT
18	TRBJ2-5	TRBD2	once	TRBV19	CASSIGLAGGLVEETQYF	TGTGCCAGTAGTATTGGACTAGCGGGAGGCCTAGTGGAGGAGACCCAGTACTTC
16	TRBJ2-1	NA	NA	TRBV19	CASSIPRDKPGNEQFF	TGTGCCAGTAGTATACCCCGGGACAAACCGGGCAATGAGCAGTTCTTC
13	TRBJ1-1	NA	NA	TRBV24-1	CATSGSGNTEAFF	TGTGCCACCAGTGGGTCCGGGAACACTGAAGCTTTCTTT
18	TRBJ2-1	TRBD2	NA	TRBV15	CATSSQPRGGAGYNEQFF	TGTGCCACCAGCTCCCAACCCCGGGGGGGTGCAGGATACAATGAGCAGTTCTTC
15	TRBJ1-1	NA	few	TRBV2	CASSEAADMNTEAFF	TGTGCCAGCAGTGAAGCGGCAGATATGAACACTGAAGCTTTCTTT
16	TRBJ1-1	TRBD1	NA	TRBV16	CASSPLGQGKRTEAFF	TGTGCCAGCAGCCCCCTGGGACAGGGGAAGAGAACTGAAGCTTTCTTT
17	TRBJ1-4	NA	NA	TRBV4-1	CASSQEHRPTPYEKLFF	TGCGCCAGCAGCCAAGAACACAGGCCAACCCCCTATGAAAAACTGTTTTTT
16	TRBJ2-1	NA	NA	TRBV5-6	CASSFVGGRSYNEQFF	TGTGCCAGCAGCTTCGTAGGGGGAAGATCCTACAATGAGCAGTTCTTC
13	TRBJ2-7	NA	few	TRBV2	CASRGVGGNEQYF	TGTGCCAGCAGGGGGGTAGGGGGTAACGAGCAGTACTTC
13	TRBJ1-1	NA	NA	TRBV12-3/TRBV12-4	CASSPGVNTEAFF	TGTGCCAGCAGTCCGGGAGTGAACACTGAAGCTTTCTTT
15	TRBJ2-1	TRBD1	NA	TRBV7-2	CASSSGQGRWYEQFF	TGTGCCAGCAGCTCGGGACAGGGAAGGTGGTATGAGCAGTTCTTC
12	TRBJ1-1	NA	once	TRBV19	CASTSPLNQAFF	TGTGCCAGTACATCTCCCCTAAATCAAGCTTTCTTT
13	TRBJ2-7	NA	NA	TRBV5-5	CASTLPGSYEQYF	TGTGCCAGCACCTTACCGGGCTCCTACGAGCAGTACTTC
16	TRBJ2-2	TRBD2	NA	TRBV5-4	CASSLGGGQNTGELFF	TGTGCCAGCAGCTTGGGCGGGGGTCAGAACACCGGGGAGCTGTTTTTT
14	TRBJ2-3	TRBD1	NA	TRBV5-5	CASSAGQGTDTQYF	TGTGCCAGCAGCGCGGGACAGGGCACAGATACGCAGTATTTT
14	TRBJ2-3	TRBD1	NA	TRBV7-2	CASSLNRGADTQYF	TGTGCCAGCAGCTTGAACAGGGGCGCAGATACGCAGTATTTT
16	TRBJ1-3	TRBD1	NA	TRBV30	CAWSPPDRGIGNTIYF	TGTGCCTGGAGTCCCCCGGACAGGGGAATTGGAAACACCATATATTTT
15	TRBJ1-1	NA	NA	TRBV3-1/TRBV3-2	CASSQDPQGFTEAFF	TGTGCCAGCAGCCAAGATCCCCAGGGATTCACTGAAGCTTTCTTT
15	TRBJ1-5	NA	NA	TRBV6-6	CASSYSGGFNQPQHF	TGTGCCAGCAGTTACTCAGGAGGGTTTAATCAGCCCCAGCATTTT
14	TRBJ2-3	NA	NA	TRBV3-1/TRBV3-2	CASSQQRHTDTQYF	TGTGCCAGCAGCCAGCAGCGTCACACAGATACGCAGTATTTT
13	TRBJ2-3	NA	once	TRBV11-1	CASSRGGTDTQYF	TGTGCCAGCAGCCGCGGGGGCACAGATACGCAGTATTTT
14	TRBJ1-2	TRBD1	NA	TRBV5-8	CASSSDRANYGYTF	TGTGCCAGCAGCTCGGACAGGGCGAACTATGGCTACACCTTC
15	TRBJ2-7	NA	NA	TRBV6-1	CASSDTGTPSYEQYF	TGTGCCAGCAGTGATACCGGGACTCCGTCCTACGAGCAGTACTTC
13	TRBJ1-2	NA	once	TRBV11-3	CASSQGDSGGYTF	TGTGCCAGCAGCCAAGGGGATAGTGGTGGCTACACCTTC
14	TRBJ1-4	TRBD1	NA	TRBV5-8	CASSSQGGVEKLFF	TGTGCCAGCAGCTCACAGGGGGGTGTCGAAAAACTGTTTTTT
17	TRBJ2-3	TRBD1	NA	TRBV4-1	CASSQGLDRGLGDTQYF	TGCGCCAGCAGCCAAGGTTTGGACAGGGGGCTTGGAGATACGCAGTATTTT
16	TRBJ2-1	TRBD1	NA	TRBV9	CASSVDPGTGGNEQFF	TGTGCCAGCAGCGTAGATCCCGGGACAGGGGGCAATGAGCAGTTCTTC
15	TRBJ2-5	NA	NA	TRBV29-1	CSVEGRDSARETQYF	TGCAGCGTTGAAGGCCGGGACTCAGCCCGGGAGACCCAGTACTTC
14	TRBJ2-5	NA	once	TRBV19	CASSSLDWTAAQYF	TGTGCCAGTAGTTCCTTGGACTGGACTGCGGCCCAGTACTTC
17	TRBJ2-1	TRBD1	NA	TRBV7-9	CASSFYRARGPYNEQFF	TGTGCCAGCAGCTTCTACAGGGCGAGGGGGCCTTACAATGAGCAGTTCTTC
14	TRBJ1-2	TRBD1	NA	TRBV20-1	CSASKGGTGDGYTF	TGCAGTGCTAGTAAAGGGGGGACAGGGGATGGCTACACCTTC
17	TRBJ2-3	TRBD1	few	TRBV5-1	CASSFPRTGMWTDTQYF	TGCGCCAGCAGCTTTCCCCGGACAGGGATGTGGACAGATACGCAGTATTTT
17	TRBJ1-2	NA	NA	TRBV9	CASSVEREAGGGYGYTF	TGTGCCAGCAGCGTAGAGAGGGAGGCGGGGGGCGGCTATGGCTACACCTTC